A single sample gave rise to the 26 T cell receptor beta chains below, sequenced in a study of blood T cell repertoires in COVID-19. Clones were read by immunoSEQ multiplex PCR, and TCRdb kept only the in-frame ones, dropping some. The data show nearly 50,000 clones, with roughly 86% seen just once and more than 5% held by the top ten. Sequenced: peripheral blood. The receptors stem from a man aged 40-49 years with active COVID-19.

The table lists this clone with a few counts. The V gene is TRBV29-1, the J gene TRBJ2-7, with 12 bases matching TRBD2. CDR1 and CDR2 from the germline V gene are SQVTM and ANQGSEA. This CDR3 has 18 amino acids. V was clipped by 3 bases and J by 6 bases; unmatched bases: 18. The CDR3, as DNA: TGCAGCGTTGAGTTACAGGGGGCCTGGACTAGCGGGAATAGCGAGCAGTACTTC. Translated: CSVELQGAWTSGNSEQYF.

The CDR3 DNA sequence: TGCGCCAGCAGCTTGTGGGACTATGAGAATGAGCAGTTCTTC. It is translated as CASSLWDYENEQFF. The V and J genes are TRBV5-1 and TRBJ2-1; 7 bases align to TRBD2. Germline trimming cut 1 base from V and 7 bases from J; bases unmatched to any gene: 5. Germline V gene lookup returns CDR1 SGHRS and CDR2 YFSETQ. This CDR3 has 14 residues.

The genes are TRBV6-4 and TRBJ1-1; D is uncertain. Germline V lookup: CDR1 MRHNA, CDR2 SNTAGT. V was cut by 6 bases and J by 4 bases, with 12 bases left in between. The CDR3 sequence is 13 residues long. This CDR3 is CASRGASGTEAFF. The CDR3 nucleotides are TGTGCCAGCAGGGGTGCCTCGGGCACTGAAGCTTTCTTT.

V usage is TRBV9 and J usage is TRBJ2-7; perhaps TRBD2 as D (5 bases). The germline CDR1 and CDR2 sequences are SGDLS and YYNGEE. CDR3 size: 14 residues. Deletions cut 4 bases from V and 6 bases from J, with 17 bases between. CDR3 in DNA: TGTGCCAGCAGCTCCAAGAGGGCGGCGGGCGAGCAGTACTTC. Translation: CASSSKRAAGEQYF.

The J gene is TRBJ1-5, the V gene TRBV7-8; D is perhaps TRBD1 (6 bases). Trimming stripped 5 bases from V and 2 bases from J, with 13 bases between. Germline values: CDR1 SGHVS, CDR2 FQNEAQ. CDR3 size: 15 residues. The CDR3 nucleotides are TGTGCCAGCAGCCCCCAAGGGGGGGGCAATCAGCCCCAGCATTTT. Amino acids: CASSPQGGGNQPQHF.

The sample holds one count of this clone. The V and J genes are TRBV5-1 and TRBJ1-2; 8 bases fit TRBD1. This CDR3 is 13 amino acids long. The trim removed 7 bases at V and 6 bases at J, leaving 8 bases unmatched. CDR1 is SGHRS, CDR2 YFSETQ, per germline. The CDR3 spells CASDPTGGNGYTF. CDR3 sequence (DNA): TGCGCCAGCGACCCAACAGGGGGAAATGGCTACACCTTC. Filled out from reference TRBV5-1 and TRBJ1-2, the complete variable domain reads KAGVTQTPRYLIKTRGQQVTLSCSPISGHRSVSWYQQTPGQGLQFLFEYFSETQRNKGNFPGRFSGRQFSNSRSEMNVSTLELGDSALYLCASDPTGGNGYTFGSGTRLTVV.

This chain links TRBV6-1 with TRBJ2-1, with 12 bases matching TRBD2. Per the germline V gene, CDR1 is MNHNS and CDR2 is SASEGT. CDR3 size: 16 residues. With 0 bases clipped from V and 7 bases from J, the junction kept 4 bases outside the gene matches. CDR3 in amino acids: CASSEARLAGVNEQFF. The CDR3 region has the DNA TGTGCCAGCAGTGAAGCGAGACTAGCGGGAGTGAATGAGCAGTTCTTC.

V gene TRBV5-1 combines with J gene TRBJ1-1, with D possibly being TRBD1 (5 bases). Germline CDR1 SGHRS, CDR2 YFSETQ. The CDR3 runs to 12 residues. The germline V and J ends were trimmed by 4 bases and 4 bases, with 8 bases remaining between them. In DNA, the CDR3 is TGCGCCAGCAGCCCTCAGGGCACTGAAGCTTTCTTT. Protein product: CASSPQGTEAFF.

V usage is TRBV7-3 and J usage is TRBJ2-1, with TRBD2 matching over 8 bases. Looked up from germline, CDR1 is SGHTA and CDR2 is FQGTGA. The CDR3 sequence is 15 residues long. V lost 6 bases and J lost 6; bases outside the gene matches: 10. CDR3 in DNA: TGTGCCAGCAGTACGCTAGCGGGTCTCTTCAATGAGCAGTTCTTC. Translation: CASSTLAGLFNEQFF.

The chain has TRBV19 and TRBJ2-5; TRBD1 is a possible D gene (6 bases). Germline values: CDR1 LNHDA, CDR2 SQIVND (reference sequence). The length of the CDR3 is 15 residues. The ends were cut back, 3 bases at V and 2 bases at J, with 13 bases in the middle. CDR3 DNA sequence: TGTGCCAGTAGTATTTGGCAGAGGGGGCAAGAGACCCAGTACTTC. Translation gives CASSIWQRGQETQYF.

The count of this clone is one. The chain has TRBV4-2 and TRBJ2-3; D uncertain. Deletions cut 4 bases from V and 2 bases from J, with 13 bases between. The germline V gene encodes CDR1 LGHNA and CDR2 YNFKEQ. The CDR3 loop spans 15 amino acids. The CDR3 nucleotides read TGTGCCAGCAGCCCACTCTCCTCTTTCACAGATACGCAGTATTTT. Residues: CASSPLSSFTDTQYF.

The chain carries TRBV6-1 and TRBJ1-2; the match to TRBD1 covers 11 bases. There are 16 residues in the CDR3. Trimming removed 4 bases from V and 2 bases from J; junction bases left unmatched: 6. From germline, CDR1 is MNHNS and CDR2 SASEGT. This CDR3 reads CASSASGTGGNYGYTF. CDR3 DNA: TGTGCCAGCAGTGCTTCCGGGACAGGGGGAAACTATGGCTACACCTTC.

The CDR3 here is CASSLSDSYEQYF. The CDR3 DNA reads as TGTGCCAGCAGTTTATCGGACAGCTACGAGCAGTACTTC. The chain employs TRBV27 and TRBJ2-7, with a tentative D call TRBD1 (6 bases). Germline loops: CDR1 MNHEY, CDR2 SMNVEV (reference sequence). Trimming removed 0 bases at V and 3 bases at J, with 6 bases between. The length of the CDR3 is 13 residues.

The chain is built from TRBV2 and TRBJ2-3; TRBD1 agrees at 9 bases. Germline lookup yields CDR1 SNHLY and CDR2 FYNNEI. Trimming at V came to 2 bases and at J to 3 bases, leaving 6 bases not matched to a gene. The CDR3 contains 16 residues. CDR3: CASSELGTGRTDTQYF. The CDR3, as DNA: TGTGCCAGCAGTGAATTAGGGACAGGGAGAACAGATACGCAGTATTTT.

This clone was detected once. J is TRBJ2-1 and V is TRBV10-2; the match to TRBD2 covers 7 bases. V lost 5 bases to trimming and J lost 0 bases; unmatched junction nucleotides: 7. There are 16 residues in the CDR3. Germline V gives CDR1 WSHSY, CDR2 SAAADI. The CDR3: CASSSTSDSSYNEQFF. The CDR3 nucleotides are TGCGCCAGCAGTTCCACTAGCGACAGCTCCTACAATGAGCAGTTCTTC.

The chain uses TRBV19 and TRBJ2-3; 7 bases are shared with TRBD1. Germline assignment: CDR1 LNHDA and CDR2 SQIVND (reference sequence). The CDR3 extends over 15 amino acids. Trimming cost V 7 bases and J 1 base; bases outside gene matches: 8. The CDR3 sequence is CASTSTGWGTDTQYF. The CDR3 nucleotides read TGTGCCAGTACCTCGACAGGGTGGGGCACAGATACGCAGTATTTT.

As regards this clone: Other DNA sequences in the sample encode the same CDR3. The chain employs TRBV10-3 and TRBJ1-1, with 9 bases fitting TRBD1. J gave up 5 bases and V 9 bases, and 4 bases lay outside the gene matches. The CDR3 spans 12 residues. In germline, CDR1 is ENHRY, CDR2 SYGVKD. CDR3 nucleotides: TGTGCCATGGGACAGGGATTGACTGAAGCTTTCTTT. This encodes CAMGQGLTEAFF.

J is TRBJ1-4 and V is TRBV29-1, with D unresolved. The CDR3 sequence is 14 residues long. CDR1 SQVTM and CDR2 ANQGSEA come from the germline V gene. Trimming pared 4 bases from V and 8 bases from J, leaving 17 bases between. This CDR3 is CSVGMEGIREKLFF. CDR3 nucleotides: TGCAGCGTTGGAATGGAGGGTATAAGAGAAAAACTGTTTTTT.

The chain links TRBV28 to TRBJ2-1; TRBD2 aligns across 7 bases. Unmatched junction bases numbered 18, after V lost 5 bases and J lost 5 bases. Germline V lookup: CDR1 MDHEN, CDR2 SYDVKM. This CDR3 spans 18 amino acids. In DNA form, the CDR3 reads TGTGCCAGCAGTCTAACCCCGCTCCATAGCGGGCCGGACAATGAGCAGTTCTTC. Amino acids: CASSLTPLHSGPDNEQFF. Based on the CDR3 plus reference TRBV28 and TRBJ2-1, the full variable domain is DVKVTQSSRYLVKRTGEKVFLECVQDMDHENMFWYRQDPGLGLRLIYFSYDVKMKEKGDIPEGYSVSREKKERFSLILESASTNQTSMYLCASSLTPLHSGPDNEQFFGPGTRLTVL.

V usage is TRBV19 and J usage is TRBJ1-5, with 11 bases that match TRBD1. There are 17 residues in the CDR3. V gave up 6 bases and J gave up 3 bases; unmatched junction bases: 10. Germline CDR1 LNHDA, CDR2 SQIVND (reference sequence). CDR3 sequence: CASSTGQGAAPNQPQHF. The CDR3 nucleotides read TGTGCCAGTAGCACCGGACAGGGGGCTGCTCCCAATCAGCCCCAGCATTTT.

In its sample, this clone was seen once. The V and J genes are TRBV7-3 and TRBJ2-4, with TRBD2 matching over 8 bases. This CDR3 contains 14 residues. Germline V gives CDR1 SGHTA, CDR2 FQGTGA. With 4 bases clipped from V and 5 bases from J, the junction kept 4 bases outside the gene matches. The CDR3 spells CASSSREGENIQYF. The CDR3 DNA sequence: TGTGCCAGCAGCTCCCGGGAGGGTGAAAACATTCAGTACTTC.

The genes are TRBV28 and TRBJ1-1; no definite D call. Per germline, CDR1 MDHEN and CDR2 SYDVKM. V lost 7 bases and J 5 bases, leaving 14 bases between the germline ends. This CDR3 contains 13 residues. The CDR3 loop reads CASTHIQKTEAFF. CDR3 nucleotides: TGTGCCAGCACCCACATCCAGAAAACTGAAGCTTTCTTT.

The genes are TRBV7-2 and TRBJ2-7, with 8 positions matching TRBD1. The CDR3 has 15 amino acids. The germline V gene encodes CDR1 SGHTA and CDR2 FQGNSA. The V and J ends lost 5 bases and 0 bases, in that order; junction bases with no gene match: 6. The CDR3 sequence is CASSMTGAASYEQYF. CDR3 nucleotides: TGTGCCAGCAGCATGACAGGGGCCGCCTCCTACGAGCAGTACTTC.

This clone was detected only a few times. The chain employs TRBV6-2 or TRBV6-3 and TRBJ1-3, with 9 bases matching TRBD1. From germline, CDR1 is MNHEY and CDR2 SVGEGT. V was clipped by 4 bases and J by 6 bases; unmatched bases: 4. The CDR3 sequence is 14 residues long. The CDR3 DNA reads as TGTGCCAGCAGTTCCTGGACAGGGGCAAACACCATATATTTT. Its protein product is CASSSWTGANTIYF.

The J gene is TRBJ2-7, the V gene TRBV19; TRBD2 matches 7 bases. The CDR3 length is 13 residues. Per the germline V gene, CDR1 is LNHDA and CDR2 is SQIVND (reference sequence). J was trimmed by 7 bases and V by 1 base; bases with no gene match: 4. In nucleotides, the CDR3 is TGTGCCAGTAGTATAGTAGGGCGGGAGGAGCAGTACTTC. This gives the protein CASSIVGREEQYF.

The V and J genes are TRBV7-3 and TRBJ2-2; the D is unclear. This CDR3 region has 14 residues. Germline V lookup: CDR1 SGHTA, CDR2 FQGTGA. The ends were cut back, 1 base at V and 1 base at J, with 4 bases in the middle. CDR3 sequence reads: CASSLRQNTGELFF. DNA of the CDR3: TGTGCCAGCAGCTTAAGACAGAACACCGGGGAGCTGTTTTTT.